The sequence of this T cell receptor beta chain was determined in a study of T-cell memory formation after mild COVID-19. Study findings and constraints: Later expanders leaned CD4+, whereas clones that contracted between day 15 and 85 were balanced CD4/CD8. CD4+ clones that contracted lay mainly in CM and EM; CD8+ ones lay in EMRA. Detection of some responders pre-infection suggested pre-existing cross-reactive memory T cells participated. Second-wave clones reaching peak frequency on day 37 lacked confirmed SARS-CoV-2 specificity.

CDR1 and CDR2 from the germline V gene are SEHNR and FQNEAQ (reference sequence). The germline V and J ends were trimmed by 5 bases and 0 bases, with 12 bases remaining between them. CDR3 length: 15 amino acids. Via MiXCR, TCRdb re-called the 5' RACE reads, giving one row per CDR3 protein. The sample yields some 450,000 distinct CDR3 sequences, under 20% seen once. Concerning this clonotype: Antigen specificity is unknown.

Sequenced input: PBMCs or a T cell subset sorted from them (not recorded which). The receptor was isolated from a man aged 18 to 29 who had mild COVID-19 (a few samples of this study predate the infection). Cell type and time point are not known. The chain is built from TRBV7-9 and TRBJ2-3; D is uncertain. Here the CDR3 reads CASSPLGLSTDTQYF. The CDR3 DNA sequence: TGTGCCAGCAGCCCCCTAGGTTTGAGCACAGATACGCAGTATTTT.